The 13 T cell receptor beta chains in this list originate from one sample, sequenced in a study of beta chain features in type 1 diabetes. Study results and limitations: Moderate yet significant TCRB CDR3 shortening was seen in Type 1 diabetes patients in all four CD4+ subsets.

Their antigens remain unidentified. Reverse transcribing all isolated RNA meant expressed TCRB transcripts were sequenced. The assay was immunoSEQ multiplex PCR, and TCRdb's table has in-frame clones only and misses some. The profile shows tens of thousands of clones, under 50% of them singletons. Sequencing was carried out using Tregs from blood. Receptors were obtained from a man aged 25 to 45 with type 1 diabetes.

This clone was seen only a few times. CDR3 protein: CASSSTSGRSEQYF. The CDR3 nucleotides read TGTGCCAGCAGCTCGACTAGCGGGAGATCCGAGCAGTACTTC. The chain joins TRBV7-9 to TRBJ2-7; 12 bases map to TRBD2. Looked up from germline, CDR1 is SEHNR and CDR2 is FQNEAQ (reference sequence). V lost 4 bases, J lost 6 bases, and 4 bases stayed unmatched. This CDR3 has 14 amino acids.

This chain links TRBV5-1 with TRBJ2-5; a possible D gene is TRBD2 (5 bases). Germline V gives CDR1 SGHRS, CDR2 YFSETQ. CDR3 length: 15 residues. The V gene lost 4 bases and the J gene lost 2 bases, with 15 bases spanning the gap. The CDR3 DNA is TGCGCCAGCAGCCGGGGAAACACCGGGCAAGAGACCCAGTACTTC. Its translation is CASSRGNTGQETQYF.

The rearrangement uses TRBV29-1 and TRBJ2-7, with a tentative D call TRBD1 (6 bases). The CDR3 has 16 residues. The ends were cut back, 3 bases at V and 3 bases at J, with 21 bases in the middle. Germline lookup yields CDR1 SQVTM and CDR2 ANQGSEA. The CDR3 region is CSVEIQGGSVLYEQYF. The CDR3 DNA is TGCAGCGTTGAGATACAGGGTGGTTCGGTACTCTACGAGCAGTACTTC.

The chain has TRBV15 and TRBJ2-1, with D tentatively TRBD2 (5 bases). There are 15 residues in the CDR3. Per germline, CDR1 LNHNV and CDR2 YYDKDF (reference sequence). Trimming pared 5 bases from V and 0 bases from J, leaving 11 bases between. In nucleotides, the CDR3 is TGTGCCACCAGCCAGGAGGATCTCTCCTACAATGAGCAGTTCTTC. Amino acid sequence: CATSQEDLSYNEQFF.

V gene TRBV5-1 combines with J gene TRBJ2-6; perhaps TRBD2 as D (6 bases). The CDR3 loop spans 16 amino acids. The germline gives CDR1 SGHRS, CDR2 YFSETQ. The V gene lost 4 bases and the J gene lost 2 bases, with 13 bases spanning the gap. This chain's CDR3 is CASSPIAATGANVLTF. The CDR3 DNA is TGCGCCAGCAGCCCGATAGCGGCAACTGGGGCCAACGTCCTGACTTTC.

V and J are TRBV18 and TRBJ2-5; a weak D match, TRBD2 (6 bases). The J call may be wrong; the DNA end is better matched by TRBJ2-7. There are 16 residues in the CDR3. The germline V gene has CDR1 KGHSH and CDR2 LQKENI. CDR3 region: CASSLLGTGVAHEQYF. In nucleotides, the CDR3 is TGTGCCAGCTCACTCCTAGGAACGGGGGTTGCCCACGAGCAGTACTTC.

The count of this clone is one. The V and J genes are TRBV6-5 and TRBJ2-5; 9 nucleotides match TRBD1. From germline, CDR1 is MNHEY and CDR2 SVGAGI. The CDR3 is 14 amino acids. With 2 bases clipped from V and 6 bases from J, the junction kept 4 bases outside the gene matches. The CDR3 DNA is TGTGCCAGCAGTTACGGGACAGGGTTCAAGACCCAGTACTTC. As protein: CASSYGTGFKTQYF.

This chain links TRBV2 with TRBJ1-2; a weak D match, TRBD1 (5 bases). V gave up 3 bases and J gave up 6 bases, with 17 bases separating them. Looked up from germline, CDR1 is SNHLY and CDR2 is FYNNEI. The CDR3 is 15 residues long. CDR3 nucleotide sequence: TGTGCCAGCAGTGATGGAGGGGCTCCCTACGATGGCTACACCTTC. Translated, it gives CASSDGGAPYDGYTF.

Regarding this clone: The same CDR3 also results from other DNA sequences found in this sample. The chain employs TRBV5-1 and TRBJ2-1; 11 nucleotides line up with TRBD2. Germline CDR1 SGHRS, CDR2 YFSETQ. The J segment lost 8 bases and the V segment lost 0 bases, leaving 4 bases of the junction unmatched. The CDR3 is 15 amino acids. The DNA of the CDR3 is TGCGCCAGCAGCTTGGCTAGCGGGGGGCGGGATGAGCAGTTCTTC. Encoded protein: CASSLASGGRDEQFF.

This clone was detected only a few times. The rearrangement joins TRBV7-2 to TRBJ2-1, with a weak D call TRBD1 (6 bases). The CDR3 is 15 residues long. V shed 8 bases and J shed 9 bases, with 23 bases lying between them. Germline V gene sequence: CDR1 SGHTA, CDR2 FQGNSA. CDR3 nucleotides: TGTGCCAGCGTTAATAGGGGGATGGCTACAACTGAGCAGTTCTTC. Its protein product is CASVNRGMATTEQFF.

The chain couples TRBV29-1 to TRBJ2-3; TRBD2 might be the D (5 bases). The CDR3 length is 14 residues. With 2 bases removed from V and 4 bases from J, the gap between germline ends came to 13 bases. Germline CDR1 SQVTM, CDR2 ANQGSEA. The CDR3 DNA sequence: TGCAGCGTTGAAATGGGAGCGCGCCCAGATACGCAGTATTTT. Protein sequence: CSVEMGARPDTQYF.

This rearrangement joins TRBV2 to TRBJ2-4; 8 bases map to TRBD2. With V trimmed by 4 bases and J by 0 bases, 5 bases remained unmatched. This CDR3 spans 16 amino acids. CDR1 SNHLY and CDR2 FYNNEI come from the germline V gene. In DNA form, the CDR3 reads TGTGCCAGCAGTGGACTAGCGCCAGAAGCCAAAAACATTCAGTACTTC. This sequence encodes CASSGLAPEAKNIQYF.

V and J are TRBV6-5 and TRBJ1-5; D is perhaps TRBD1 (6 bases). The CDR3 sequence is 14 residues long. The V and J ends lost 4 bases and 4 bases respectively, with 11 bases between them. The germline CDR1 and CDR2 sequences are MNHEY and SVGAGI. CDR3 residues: CASSSTGKNQPQHF. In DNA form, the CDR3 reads TGTGCCAGCAGTTCGACAGGTAAAAATCAGCCCCAGCATTTT.